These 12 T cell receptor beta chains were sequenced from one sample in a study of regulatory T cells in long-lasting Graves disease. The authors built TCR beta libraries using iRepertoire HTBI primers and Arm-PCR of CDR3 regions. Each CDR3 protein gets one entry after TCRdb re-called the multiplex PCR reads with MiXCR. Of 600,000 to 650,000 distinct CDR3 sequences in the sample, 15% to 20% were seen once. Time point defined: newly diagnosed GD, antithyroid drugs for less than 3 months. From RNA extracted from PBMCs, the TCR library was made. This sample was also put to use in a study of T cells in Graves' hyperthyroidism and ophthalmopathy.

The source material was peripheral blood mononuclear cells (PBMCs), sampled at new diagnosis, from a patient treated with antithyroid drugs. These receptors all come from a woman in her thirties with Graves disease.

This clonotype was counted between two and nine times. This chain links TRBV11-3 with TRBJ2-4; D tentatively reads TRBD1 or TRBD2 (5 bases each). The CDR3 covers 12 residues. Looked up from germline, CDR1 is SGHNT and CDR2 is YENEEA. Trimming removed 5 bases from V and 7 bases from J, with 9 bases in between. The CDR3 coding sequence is TGTGCCAGCAGCCGGGACGGCAACATTCAGTACTTC. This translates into CASSRDGNIQYF.

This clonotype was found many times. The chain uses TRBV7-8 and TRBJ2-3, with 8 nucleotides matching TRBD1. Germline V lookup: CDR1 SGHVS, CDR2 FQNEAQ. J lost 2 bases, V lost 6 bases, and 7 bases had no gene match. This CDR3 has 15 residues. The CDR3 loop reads CASSRGQGNTDTQYF. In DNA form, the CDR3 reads TGTGCCAGCAGTCGCGGACAGGGAAACACAGATACGCAGTATTTT.

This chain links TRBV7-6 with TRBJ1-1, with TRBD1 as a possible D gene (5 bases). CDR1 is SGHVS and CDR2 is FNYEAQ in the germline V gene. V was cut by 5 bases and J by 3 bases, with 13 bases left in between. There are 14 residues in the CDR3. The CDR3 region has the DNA TGTGCCAGCAGCCGGGGGTATGGGGACACTGAAGCTTTCTTT. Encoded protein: CASSRGYGDTEAFF.

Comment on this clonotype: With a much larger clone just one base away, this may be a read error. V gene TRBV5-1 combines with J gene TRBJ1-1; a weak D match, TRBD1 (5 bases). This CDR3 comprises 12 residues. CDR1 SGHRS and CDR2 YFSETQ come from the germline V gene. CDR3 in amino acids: CASSGGVSEALF. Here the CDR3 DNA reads TGCGCCAGCAGCGGGGGGGTCTCTGAAGCTCTCTTT.

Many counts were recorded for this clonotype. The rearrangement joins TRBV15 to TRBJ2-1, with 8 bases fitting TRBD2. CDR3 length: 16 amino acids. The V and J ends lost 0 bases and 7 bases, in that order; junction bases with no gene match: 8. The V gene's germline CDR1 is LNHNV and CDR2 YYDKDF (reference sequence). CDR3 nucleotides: TGTGCCACCAGCAGAGAAGGGACTAGTCTAAGGAATGAGCAGTTCTTC. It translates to CATSREGTSLRNEQFF.

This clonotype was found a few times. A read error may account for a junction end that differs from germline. The CDR3 DNA sequence: TGTGCTAGCAGCTTATCCGGAACGGTCAGCGAGACCCAGTACTTC. It translates to CASSLSGTVSETQYF. V and J are TRBV7-7 and TRBJ2-5, with D hard to call. Per the germline V gene, CDR1 is SSHAT and CDR2 is FNYEAQ (reference sequence). The CDR3 sequence is 15 residues long.

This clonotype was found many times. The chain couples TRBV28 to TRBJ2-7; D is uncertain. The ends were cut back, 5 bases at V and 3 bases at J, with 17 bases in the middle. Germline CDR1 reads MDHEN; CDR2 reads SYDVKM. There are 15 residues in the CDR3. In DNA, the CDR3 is TGTGCCAGCAGTATCCGGTCTAACTTGGACTACGAGCAGTACTTC. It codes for CASSIRSNLDYEQYF.

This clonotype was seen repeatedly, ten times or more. The chain's CDR3 is CASSRQGRATEAFF. As DNA, the CDR3 is TGTGCCAGCAGCAGACAGGGCAGAGCCACTGAAGCTTTCTTT. This chain uses TRBV2 with TRBJ1-1; the match to TRBD1 covers 7 bases. The V gene end was trimmed by 6 bases and the J gene end by 4 bases; junction bases not matched to a gene: 8. Germline values: CDR1 SNHLY, CDR2 FYNNEI. The CDR3 sequence is 14 residues long.

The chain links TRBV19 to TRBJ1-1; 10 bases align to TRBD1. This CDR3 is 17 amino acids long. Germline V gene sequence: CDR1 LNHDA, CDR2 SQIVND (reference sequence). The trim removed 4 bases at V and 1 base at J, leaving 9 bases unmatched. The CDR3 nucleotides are TGTGCCAGTAGTAGTGCCGGGACAGGGGCCGCGAACACTGAAGCTTTCTTT. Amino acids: CASSSAGTGAANTEAFF. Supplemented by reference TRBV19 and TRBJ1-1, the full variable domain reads DGGITQSPKYLFRKEGQNVTLSCEQNLNHDAMYWYRQDPGQGLRLIYYSQIVNDFQKGDIAEGYSVSREKKESFPLTVTSAQKNPTAFYLCASSSAGTGAANTEAFFGQGTRLTVV.

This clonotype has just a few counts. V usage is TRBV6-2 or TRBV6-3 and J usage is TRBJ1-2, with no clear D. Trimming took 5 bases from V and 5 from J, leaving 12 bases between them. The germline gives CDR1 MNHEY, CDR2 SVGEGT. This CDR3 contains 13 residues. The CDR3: CASSTRQYYGYTF. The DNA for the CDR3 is TGTGCCAGCAGTACCCGTCAATATTATGGCTACACCTTC.

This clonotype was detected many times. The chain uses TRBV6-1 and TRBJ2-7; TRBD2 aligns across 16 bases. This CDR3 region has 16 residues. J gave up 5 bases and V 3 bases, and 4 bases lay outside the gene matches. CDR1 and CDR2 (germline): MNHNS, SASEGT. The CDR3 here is CASSDGTSGRGHEQYF. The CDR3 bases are TGTGCCAGCAGTGATGGGACTAGCGGGAGGGGCCACGAGCAGTACTTC.

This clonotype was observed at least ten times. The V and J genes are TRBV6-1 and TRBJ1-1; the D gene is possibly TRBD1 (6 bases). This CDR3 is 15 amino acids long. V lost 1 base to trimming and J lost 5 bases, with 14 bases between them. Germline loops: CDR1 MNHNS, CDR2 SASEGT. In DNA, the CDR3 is TGTGCCAGCAGTGAAGAGGGGGAAGCGAAGACTGAAGCTTTCTTT. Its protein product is CASSEEGEAKTEAFF.